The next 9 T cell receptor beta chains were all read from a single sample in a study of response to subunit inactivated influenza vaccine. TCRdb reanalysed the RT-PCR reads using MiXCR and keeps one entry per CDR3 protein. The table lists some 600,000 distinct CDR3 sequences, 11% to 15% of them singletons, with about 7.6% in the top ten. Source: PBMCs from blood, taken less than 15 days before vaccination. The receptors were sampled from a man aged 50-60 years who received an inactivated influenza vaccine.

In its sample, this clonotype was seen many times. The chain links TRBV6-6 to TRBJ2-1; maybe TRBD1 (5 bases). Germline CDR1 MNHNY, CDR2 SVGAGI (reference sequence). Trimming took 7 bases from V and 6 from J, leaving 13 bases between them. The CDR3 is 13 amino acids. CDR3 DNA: TGTGCCAGCAACGAGGACATCCCCAATGAGCAGTTCTTC. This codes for CASNEDIPNEQFF.

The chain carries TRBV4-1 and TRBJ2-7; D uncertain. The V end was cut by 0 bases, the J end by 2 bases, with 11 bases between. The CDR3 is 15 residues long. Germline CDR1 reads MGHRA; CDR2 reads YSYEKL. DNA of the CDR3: TGCGCCAGCAGCCAAGATCCCAACGCGCCCTACGAGCAGTACTTC. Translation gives CASSQDPNAPYEQYF.

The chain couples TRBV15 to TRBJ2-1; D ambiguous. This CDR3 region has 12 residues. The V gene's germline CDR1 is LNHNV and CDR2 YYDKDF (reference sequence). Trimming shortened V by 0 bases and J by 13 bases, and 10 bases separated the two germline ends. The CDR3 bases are TGTGCCACCAGCAGAGATCACGCGACACAGTTCTTC. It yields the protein CATSRDHATQFF.

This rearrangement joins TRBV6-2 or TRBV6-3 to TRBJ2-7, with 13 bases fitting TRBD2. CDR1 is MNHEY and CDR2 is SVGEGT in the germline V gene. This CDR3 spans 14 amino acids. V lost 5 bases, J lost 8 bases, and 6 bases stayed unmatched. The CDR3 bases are TGTGCCAGCAGTGATCCGGGACTAGCGGGAAAGCAGTACTTC. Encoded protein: CASSDPGLAGKQYF.

CDR3 region: CASSPRRTGETQYF. CDR3 in DNA: TGTGCCAGCAGCCCTCGAAGGACCGGGGAGACCCAGTACTTC. The chain is built from TRBV6-1 and TRBJ2-5; D gene unclear. Germline V gene data show CDR1 as MNHNS and CDR2 as SASEGT. V lost 6 bases and J 5 bases, leaving 16 bases between the germline ends. There are 14 residues in the CDR3.

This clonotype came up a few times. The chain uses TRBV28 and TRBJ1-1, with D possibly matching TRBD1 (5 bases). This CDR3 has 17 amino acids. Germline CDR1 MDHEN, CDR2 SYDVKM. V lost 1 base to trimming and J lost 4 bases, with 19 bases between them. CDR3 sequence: CASSLSGPSIPSTEAFF. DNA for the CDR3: TGTGCCAGCAGTTTATCGGGACCGTCGATCCCCAGCACTGAAGCTTTCTTT.

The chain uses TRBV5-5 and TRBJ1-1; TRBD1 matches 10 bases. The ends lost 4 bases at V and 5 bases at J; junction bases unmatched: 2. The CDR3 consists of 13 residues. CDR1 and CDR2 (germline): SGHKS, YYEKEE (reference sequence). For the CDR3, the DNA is TGTGCCAGCAGCGGGGGACAGGGGACTGAAGCTTTCTTT. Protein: CASSGGQGTEAFF.

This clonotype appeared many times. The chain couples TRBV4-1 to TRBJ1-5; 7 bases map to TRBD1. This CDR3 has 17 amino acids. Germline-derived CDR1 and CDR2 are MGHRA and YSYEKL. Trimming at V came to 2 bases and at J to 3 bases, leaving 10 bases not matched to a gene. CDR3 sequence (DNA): TGCGCCAGCAGCCAATTTAGACAGGGAGGAACCAATCAGCCCCAGCATTTT. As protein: CASSQFRQGGTNQPQHF.

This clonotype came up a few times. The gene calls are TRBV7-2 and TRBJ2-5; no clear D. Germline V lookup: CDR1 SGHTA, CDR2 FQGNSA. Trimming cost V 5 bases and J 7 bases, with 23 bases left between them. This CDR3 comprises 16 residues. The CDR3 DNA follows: TGTGCCAGCAGCCATCCCCCGGACCTACTCATTGGGACCCAGTACTTC. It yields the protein CASSHPPDLLIGTQYF.